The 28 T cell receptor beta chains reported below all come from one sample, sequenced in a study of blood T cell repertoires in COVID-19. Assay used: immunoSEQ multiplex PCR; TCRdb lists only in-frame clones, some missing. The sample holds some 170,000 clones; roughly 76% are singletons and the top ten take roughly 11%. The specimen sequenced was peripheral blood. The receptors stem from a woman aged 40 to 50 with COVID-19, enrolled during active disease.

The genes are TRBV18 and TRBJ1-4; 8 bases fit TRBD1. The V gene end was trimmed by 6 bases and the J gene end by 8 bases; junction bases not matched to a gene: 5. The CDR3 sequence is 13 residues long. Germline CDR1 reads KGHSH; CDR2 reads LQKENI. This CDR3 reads CASSQTGEEKLFF. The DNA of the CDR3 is TGTGCCAGCTCGCAGACAGGGGAGGAAAAACTGTTTTTT. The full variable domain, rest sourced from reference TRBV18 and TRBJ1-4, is NAGVMQNPRHLVRRRGQEARLRCSPMKGHSHVYWYRQLPEEGLKFMVYLQKENIIDESGMPKERFSAEFPKEGPSILRIQQVVRGDSAAYFCASSQTGEEKLFFGSGTQLSVL.

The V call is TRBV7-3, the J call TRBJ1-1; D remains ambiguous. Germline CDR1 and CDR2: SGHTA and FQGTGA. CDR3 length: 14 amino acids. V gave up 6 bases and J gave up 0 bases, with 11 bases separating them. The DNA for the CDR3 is TGTGCCAGCAGTTCAACAGCCGTGAACACTGAAGCTTTCTTT. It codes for CASSSTAVNTEAFF.

CDR3 DNA sequence: TGTGCCAGTAGTACGGGACAGGGCAATCAGCCCCAGCATTTT. It codes for CASSTGQGNQPQHF. The rearrangement joins TRBV19 to TRBJ1-5; TRBD1 matches 8 bases. With 4 bases clipped from V and 2 bases from J, the junction kept 1 base outside the gene matches. The length of the CDR3 is 14 residues. The germline V gene encodes CDR1 LNHDA and CDR2 SQIVND (reference sequence). The full variable domain, in which reference TRBV19 and TRBJ1-5 provide the parts outside the CDR3, is DGGITQSPKYLFRKEGQNVTLSCEQNLNHDAMYWYRQDPGQGLRLIYYSQIVNDFQKGDIAEGYSVSREKKESFPLTVTSAQKNPTAFYLCASSTGQGNQPQHFGDGTRLSIL.

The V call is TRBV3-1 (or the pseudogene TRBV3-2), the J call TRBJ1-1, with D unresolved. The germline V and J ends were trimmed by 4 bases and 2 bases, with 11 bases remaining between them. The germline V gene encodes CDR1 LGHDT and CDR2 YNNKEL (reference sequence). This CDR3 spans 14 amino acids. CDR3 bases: TGTGCCAGCAGCCTCCGGACGGGAAACACTGAAGCTTTCTTT. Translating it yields CASSLRTGNTEAFF.

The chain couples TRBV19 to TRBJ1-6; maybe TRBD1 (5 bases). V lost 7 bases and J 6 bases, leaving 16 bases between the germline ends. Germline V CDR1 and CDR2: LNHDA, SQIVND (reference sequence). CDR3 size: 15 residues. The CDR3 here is CASNQRGLGNSPLHF. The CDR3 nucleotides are TGTGCCAGTAACCAGCGGGGACTCGGTAATTCACCCCTCCACTTT.

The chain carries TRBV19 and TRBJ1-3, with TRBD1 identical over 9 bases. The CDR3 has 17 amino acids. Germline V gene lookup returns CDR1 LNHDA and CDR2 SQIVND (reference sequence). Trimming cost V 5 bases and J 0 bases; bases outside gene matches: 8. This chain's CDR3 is CASSVKGQGRSGNTIYF. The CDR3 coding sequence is TGTGCCAGTAGTGTCAAAGGACAGGGGCGCTCTGGAAACACCATATATTTT.

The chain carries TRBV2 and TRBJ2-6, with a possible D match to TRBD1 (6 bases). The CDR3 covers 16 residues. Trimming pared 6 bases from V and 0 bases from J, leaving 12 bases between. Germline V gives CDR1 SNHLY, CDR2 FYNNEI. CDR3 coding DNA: TGTGCCAGCAGGCCCGCAGGGGTCTCTGGGGCCAACGTCCTGACTTTC. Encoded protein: CASRPAGVSGANVLTF.

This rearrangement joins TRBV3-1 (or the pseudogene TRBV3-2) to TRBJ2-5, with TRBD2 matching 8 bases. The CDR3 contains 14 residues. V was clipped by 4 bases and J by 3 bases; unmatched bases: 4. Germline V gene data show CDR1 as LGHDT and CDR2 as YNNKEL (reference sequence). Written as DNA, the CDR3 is TGTGCCAGCAGCCCCAGCGGGGGAAAAGAGACCCAGTACTTC. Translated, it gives CASSPSGGKETQYF.

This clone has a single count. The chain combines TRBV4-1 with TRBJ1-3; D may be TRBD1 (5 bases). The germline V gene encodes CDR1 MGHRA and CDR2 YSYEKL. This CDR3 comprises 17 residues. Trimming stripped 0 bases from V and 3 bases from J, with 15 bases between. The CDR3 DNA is TGCGCCAGCAGCCAAGAACGGGGGGTTTCGTATGGAAACACCATATATTTT. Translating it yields CASSQERGVSYGNTIYF.

CDR3 loop: CAWSSTDTQYF. In DNA, the CDR3 is TGTGCCTGGAGTTCTACAGATACGCAGTATTTT. V and J are TRBV30 and TRBJ2-3; D is uncertain. The CDR3 spans 11 residues. Trimming took 2 bases from V and 3 from J, leaving 3 bases between them. The germline V gene has CDR1 GTSNPN and CDR2 SVGIG (reference sequence).

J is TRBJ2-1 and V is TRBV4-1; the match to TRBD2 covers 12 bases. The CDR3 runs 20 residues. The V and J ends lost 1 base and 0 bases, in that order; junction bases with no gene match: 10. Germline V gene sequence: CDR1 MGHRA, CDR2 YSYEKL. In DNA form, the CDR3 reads TGCGCCAGCAGCCAAGCACTGACTAGCGGGAGCATCAGCTCCTACAATGAGCAGTTCTTC. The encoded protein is CASSQALTSGSISSYNEQFF.

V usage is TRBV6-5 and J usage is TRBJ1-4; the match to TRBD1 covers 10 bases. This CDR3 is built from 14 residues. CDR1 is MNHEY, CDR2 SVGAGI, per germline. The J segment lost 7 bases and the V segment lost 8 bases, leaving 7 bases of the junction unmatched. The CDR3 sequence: CASVDRGFLEKLFF. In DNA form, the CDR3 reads TGTGCCAGCGTGGACAGGGGGTTCCTTGAAAAACTGTTTTTT.

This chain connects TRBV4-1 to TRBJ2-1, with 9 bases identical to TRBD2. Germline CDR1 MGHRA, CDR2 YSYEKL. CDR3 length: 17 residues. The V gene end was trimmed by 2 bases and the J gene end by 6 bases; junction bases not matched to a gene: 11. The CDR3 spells CASSQPAGTSFGNEQFF. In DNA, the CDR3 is TGCGCCAGCAGCCAACCCGCCGGGACTAGCTTTGGCAATGAGCAGTTCTTC.

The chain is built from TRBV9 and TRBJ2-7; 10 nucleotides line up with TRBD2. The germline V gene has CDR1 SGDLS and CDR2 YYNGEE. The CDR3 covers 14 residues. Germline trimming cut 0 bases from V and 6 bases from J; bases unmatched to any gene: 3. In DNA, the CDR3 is TGTGCCAGCAGCGTAGGGACTAGCGGCGTCGAGCAGTACTTC. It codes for CASSVGTSGVEQYF.

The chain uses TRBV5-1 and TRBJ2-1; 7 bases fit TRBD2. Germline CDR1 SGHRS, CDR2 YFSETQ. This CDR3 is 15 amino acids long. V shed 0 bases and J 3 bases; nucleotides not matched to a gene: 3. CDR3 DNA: TGCGCCAGCAGCTTGGCCCAGCGGGGCTACAATGAGCAGTTCTTC. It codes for CASSLAQRGYNEQFF.

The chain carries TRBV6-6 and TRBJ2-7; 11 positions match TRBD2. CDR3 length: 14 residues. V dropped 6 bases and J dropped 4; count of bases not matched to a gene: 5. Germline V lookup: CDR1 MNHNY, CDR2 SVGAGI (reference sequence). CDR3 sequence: CASSSSGGRYEQYV. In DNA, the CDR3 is TGTGCCAGCAGCTCTAGCGGGGGGCGATACGAGCAGTACGTC.

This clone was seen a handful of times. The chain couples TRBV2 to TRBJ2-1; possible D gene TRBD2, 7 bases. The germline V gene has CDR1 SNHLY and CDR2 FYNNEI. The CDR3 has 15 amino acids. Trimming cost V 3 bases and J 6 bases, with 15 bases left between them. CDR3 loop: CASSEGASGVNEQFF. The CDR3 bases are TGTGCCAGCAGTGAGGGGGCTAGCGGAGTCAATGAGCAGTTCTTC.

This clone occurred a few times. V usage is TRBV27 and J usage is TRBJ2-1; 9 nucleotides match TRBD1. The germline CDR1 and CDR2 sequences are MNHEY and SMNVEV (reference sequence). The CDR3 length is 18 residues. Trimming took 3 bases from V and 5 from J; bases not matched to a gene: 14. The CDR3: CASSFYGTTGGIHNEQFF. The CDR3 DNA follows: TGTGCCAGCAGTTTCTATGGCACGACAGGGGGGATTCACAATGAGCAGTTCTTC.

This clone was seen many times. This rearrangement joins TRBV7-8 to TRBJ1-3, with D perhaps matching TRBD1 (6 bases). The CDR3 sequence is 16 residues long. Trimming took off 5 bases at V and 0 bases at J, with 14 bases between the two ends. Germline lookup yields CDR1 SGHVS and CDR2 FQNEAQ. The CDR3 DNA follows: TGTGCCAGCAGCCTCCCGACAGGCTCCTCTGGAAACACCATATATTTT. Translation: CASSLPTGSSGNTIYF.

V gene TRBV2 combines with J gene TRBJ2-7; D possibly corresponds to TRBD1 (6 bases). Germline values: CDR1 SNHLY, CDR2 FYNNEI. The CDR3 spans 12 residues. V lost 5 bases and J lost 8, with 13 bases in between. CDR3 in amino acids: CASSPGQYKQYV. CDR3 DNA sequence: TGTGCCAGCAGTCCCGGACAGTACAAGCAGTACGTC.

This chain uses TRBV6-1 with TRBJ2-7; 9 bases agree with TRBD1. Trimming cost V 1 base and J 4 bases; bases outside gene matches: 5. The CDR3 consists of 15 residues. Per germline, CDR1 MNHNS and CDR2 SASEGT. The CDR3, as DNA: TGTGCCAGCAGTGAAGTACAGGGGGCTGGGTACGAGCAGTACTTC. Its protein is CASSEVQGAGYEQYF.

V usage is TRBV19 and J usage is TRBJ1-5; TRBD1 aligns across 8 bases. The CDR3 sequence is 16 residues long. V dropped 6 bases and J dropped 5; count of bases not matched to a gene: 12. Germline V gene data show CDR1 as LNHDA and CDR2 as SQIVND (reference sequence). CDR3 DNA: TGTGCCAGTAGCGAGGACAGGGTTGGAAGGCATCAGCCCCAGCATTTT. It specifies CASSEDRVGRHQPQHF.

The CDR3 coding sequence is TGTGCCAGCAGCTTGGCTACAGGGTCCTATGGCTACACCTTC. It specifies CASSLATGSYGYTF. The chain carries TRBV5-6 and TRBJ1-2; possibly TRBD1 for D (6 bases). Trimming removed 0 bases from V and 4 bases from J, with 10 bases in between. The CDR3 covers 14 residues. Germline loops: CDR1 SGHDT, CDR2 YYEEEE. The full variable domain, in which reference TRBV5-6 and TRBJ1-2 provide the parts outside the CDR3, is DAGVTQSPTHLIKTRGQQVTLRCSPKSGHDTVSWYQQALGQGPQFIFQYYEEEERQRGNFPDRFSGHQFPNYSSELNVNALLLGDSALYLCASSLATGSYGYTFGSGTRLTVV.

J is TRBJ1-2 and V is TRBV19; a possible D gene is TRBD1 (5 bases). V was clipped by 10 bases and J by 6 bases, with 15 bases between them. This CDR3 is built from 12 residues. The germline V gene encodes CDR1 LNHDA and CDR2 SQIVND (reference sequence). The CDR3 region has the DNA TGTGCCACCTATCGTGGGGCTCATGGCTACACCTTC. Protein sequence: CATYRGAHGYTF.

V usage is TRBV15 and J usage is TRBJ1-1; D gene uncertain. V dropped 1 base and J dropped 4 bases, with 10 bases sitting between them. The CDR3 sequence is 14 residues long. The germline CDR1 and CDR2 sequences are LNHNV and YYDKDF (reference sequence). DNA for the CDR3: TGTGCCACCAGCAGAGGTTCCGGGTCCACTGAAGCTTTCTTT. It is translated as CATSRGSGSTEAFF.

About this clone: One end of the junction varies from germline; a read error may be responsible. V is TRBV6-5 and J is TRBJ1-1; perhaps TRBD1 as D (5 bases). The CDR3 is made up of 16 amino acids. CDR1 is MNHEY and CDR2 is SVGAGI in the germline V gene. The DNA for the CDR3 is TGTGCCAGCAGCTACTCACGCGGACAACCGAACACTGAAGCTTTCTTT. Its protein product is CASSYSRGQPNTEAFF.

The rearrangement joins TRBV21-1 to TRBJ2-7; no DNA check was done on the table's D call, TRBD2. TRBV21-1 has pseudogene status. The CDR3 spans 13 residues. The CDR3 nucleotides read TGTGCCAGCGGGCTAGCGGGGGAGACTGAGCAGTACGTC. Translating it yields CASGLAGETEQYV.

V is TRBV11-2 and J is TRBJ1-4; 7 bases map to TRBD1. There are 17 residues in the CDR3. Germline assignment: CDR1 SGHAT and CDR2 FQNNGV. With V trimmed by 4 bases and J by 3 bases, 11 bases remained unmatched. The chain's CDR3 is CASSSRGRGLANEKLFF. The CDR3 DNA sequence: TGTGCCAGCAGCTCTAGAGGAAGGGGGCTAGCTAATGAAAAACTGTTTTTT.